This T cell receptor (beta chain) was profiled in a study of cytomegalovirus exposure and HLA in healthy donors. Whole-study results and caveats: Associated with cytomegalovirus, according to the listing, were approximately 160 TCR beta chains. According to a later analysis, most TCR beta chains associated with CMV appeared HLA-restricted.

CDR3 length equals 15 residues. CDR1 and CDR2 from the germline V gene are SNHLY and FYNNEI. With V trimmed by 6 bases and J by 7 bases, 7 bases remained unmatched. The count of this clone is one. As yet, its antigen is unknown. The PCR had 60 Vbeta and 13 Jbeta primers. The protocol was immunoSEQ multiplex PCR, while the TCRdb copy is restricted to in-frame clones and leaves out a portion. The sample records some 140,000 clones, roughly four fifths being singletons. This sequence originates from a man younger than 40 in good health and CMV-seronegative. J is TRBJ1-4 and V is TRBV2; 11 bases match TRBD1. The sequenced sample was PBMCs. The CDR3 region is CASRPGQGAIEKLFF. DNA of the CDR3: TGTGCCAGCAGGCCCGGACAGGGGGCTATTGAAAAACTGTTTTTT.